This TCR beta chain was profiled in a study of shared clonotypes between healthy human individuals. Donors were healthy HIV-negative adults without recent acute infections or vaccinations. Remarks on this clone: Its target is unknown.

Germline CDR1 MNHEY, CDR2 SVGAGI. CDR3 length: 14 residues. Trimming removed 0 bases from V and 5 bases from J; junction bases left unmatched: 1. An assay was performed, and its level was deep. The data were produced by immunoSEQ multiplex PCR, yet TCRdb's version contains in-frame clones alone and is incomplete. The data hold a few hundred thousand clones, with 70% to 80% observed a single time. Findings and limits, study-wide: The researchers took only blood, and tissue repertoires probably look different. With few donors, the genetic and exposure-history diversity represented was limited.

The rearrangement links TRBV6-5 to TRBJ2-1, with 7 bases lining up with TRBD1. The sequencing input was PBMCs. This TCR was sampled from a woman aged 40 to 50 in good health. Some clones in this sample may be carry-over from other donors' samples. The CDR3 nucleotides read TGTGCCAGCAGTTACTCGGGACAGAACAATGAGCAGTTCTTC. Amino acid sequence: CASSYSGQNNEQFF.